This T cell receptor (beta chain) originates from a study of cytomegalovirus exposure and HLA in healthy donors. On this clone: Its target is unknown.

The primer mix had 60 Vbeta and 13 Jbeta primers. The method was immunoSEQ multiplex PCR; TCRdb's version includes in-frame clones alone and lacks a portion of them. The profile shows some 180,000 clones, about four fifths of them singletons. Study conclusions and caveats: The number of N-insertions in an Asian-associated ancestry cluster was reportedly below the roughly 660-donor mean in a later analysis.

The V end lost 5 bases, the J end lost 5 bases, and 9 bases lay between the germline ends. In germline, CDR1 is LNHNV, CDR2 YYDKDF (reference sequence). CDR3 length: 12 amino acids. The rearrangement uses TRBV15 and TRBJ2-5; no firm D call. The sequence was obtained from a female donor in good health and CMV-seronegative. The sample comprised PBMCs. The CDR3: CATSRNSETQYF. The CDR3 region has the DNA TGTGCCACCAGCCGAAACTCGGAGACCCAGTACTTC.